Listed below are T cell receptor beta chains from one sample, sequenced in a study of cytomegalovirus exposure and HLA in healthy donors. Generated by immunoSEQ multiplex PCR, the TCRdb table keeps only in-frame clones and is missing some. The sample carries more than 150,000 clones, roughly 77% recorded once. Sequencing was done on a sample of PBMCs. Receptors were obtained from a woman between 50 and 59 years old in good health and CMV-seropositive. The CDR3 runs from the conserved cysteine through the conserved F or W. The D gene is left open where the match is weak. Only some rows state a clone size, as once, few, many or a class for expanded clones.

j_call v_call d_call clone_size cdr3_nt cdr3_aa
TRBJ2-1 TRBV7-9 - - TGTGCCAGCAGCCACGTCGGCGGGGACCACTACAATGAGCAGTTCTTC CASSHVGGDHYNEQFF
TRBJ1-5 TRBV15 - - TGTGCCACCACGGTCGACGGGAATCAGCCCCAGCATTTT CATTVDGNQPQHF
TRBJ2-3 TRBV19 - - TGTGCCAGTAGCAGTCTCGACAGGCCCACAGATACGCAGTATTTT CASSSLDRPTDTQYF
TRBJ2-7 TRBV11-3 TRBD2 - TGTGCCAGCGCTCATTCGCGGGAGGGGGAGCAGTACTTC CASAHSREGEQYF
TRBJ2-1 TRBV28 - - TGTGCCAGCAGGGGGCTGGGGGACATAACCTACAATGAGCAGTTCTTC CASRGLGDITYNEQFF
TRBJ2-7 TRBV10-1 - - TGCGCCAGCTACTACGTTAATTCGACAGGCCACTCAGCCTACGAGCAGTACTTC CASYYVNSTGHSAYEQYF
TRBJ2-7 TRBV19 TRBD1 few TGTGCCAGTAGTAATCTTTGGCAGGGGGTATACGAGCAGTACTTC CASSNLWQGVYEQYF
TRBJ1-3 TRBV7-6 TRBD1 - TGTGCCAGCAGCTTAGAGACAGGGTCTGGAAACACCATATATTTT CASSLETGSGNTIYF
TRBJ1-2 TRBV5-8 - - TGTGCCAGCAGCTTGGCCGTGGACAGCCTCTATGGTGGCTACACCTTC CASSLAVDSLYGGYTF
TRBJ1-2 TRBV6-1 TRBD1 - TGTGCCAGCGGACAGGTCTGTGGCTACACCTTC CASGQVCGYTF
TRBJ1-1 TRBV6-5 - - TGTGCCAGCAGGCTGGTGACAGACACTGAAGCTTTCTTT CASRLVTDTEAFF
TRBJ2-6 TRBV5-6 - - TGTGCCAGCAGCTCCATAGGGGCTGGGGCCAACGTCCTGACTTTC CASSSIGAGANVLTF
TRBJ1-1 TRBV27 - - TGTGCCAGCAGTTTCCGGTCGCAGAACACTGAAGCTTTCTTT CASSFRSQNTEAFF
TRBJ1-2 TRBV19 - once TGTGCCAGTAGCAGCCTCGGGAAGGGATTAATTTATGGCTACACCTTC CASSSLGKGLIYGYTF
TRBJ2-4 TRBV13 - - TGTGCCAGCAGCGATACAAGACAGCTAGCCAAAAACATTCAGTACTTC CASSDTRQLAKNIQYF
TRBJ2-7 TRBV7-2 TRBD2 - TGTGCCCGCAGCTCCTCGGGGGGTCTTGGCGAACAGTACTTC CARSSSGGLGEQYF
TRBJ2-3 TRBV12-5 - - TGTGCTAGTGGTTTGGAGACAGCTAGCACAGATACGCAGTATTTT CASGLETASTDTQYF
TRBJ2-7 TRBV11-1 - once TGTGCCAGCAGCCGACTAGCCTACGAGCAGTACTTC CASSRLAYEQYF
TRBJ2-1 TRBV9 TRBD1 - TGTGCCAGCAGCGTAGCTGGGACAGGGGGCGTCCGTTACAATGAGCAGTTCTTC CASSVAGTGGVRYNEQFF
TRBJ2-5 TRBV7-6 TRBD1 - TGTGCCAGCAGCTTAGAGGGGACAGGAGAAGAGACCCAGTACTTC CASSLEGTGEETQYF
TRBJ2-1 TRBV5-6 - - TGTGCCAGCAGCTCGGTGGTCCAGGCCAATGAGCAGTTCTTC CASSSVVQANEQFF
TRBJ1-2 TRBV28 - - TGTGCCAGCAGGGGGGGAACAGGATCTAACTATGGCTACACCTTC CASRGGTGSNYGYTF
TRBJ1-2 TRBV6-6 - - TGTGCCAGCAGCTCTGCGTTTGTTTATGGCTACACCTTC CASSSAFVYGYTF
TRBJ2-2 TRBV28 - - TGTGCCAGCAGTTTGGGGAGGAGGGAGCTGTTTTTT CASSLGRRELFF
TRBJ1-2 TRBV19 - - TGTGCCAGTACCTTGGACAGTCTCTCTAACTATGGCTACACCTTC CASTLDSLSNYGYTF
TRBJ2-3 TRBV5-4 - - TGTGCCAGCAGTCCGGGATCAGATACGCAGTATTTT CASSPGSDTQYF
TRBJ1-5 TRBV19 - - TGTGCCAGTAGTACCCCCGGCAATCAGCCCCAGCATTTT CASSTPGNQPQHF
TRBJ2-1 TRBV27 TRBD1 - TGTGCCAGCAGTTTACTGGGGCAGGGGGAAAAGCAGCTCTTC CASSLLGQGEKQLF
TRBJ1-2 TRBV28 - - TGTGCCAGCAGTTTACCGCGGGTGGGCTATGGCTACACCTTC CASSLPRVGYGYTF
TRBJ1-1 TRBV29-1 TRBD1 - TGCAGCGTTGAGTGGAACAGGGGCCATGAAGCTTTCTTT CSVEWNRGHEAFF
TRBJ1-1 TRBV7-8 - - TGTGCCAGCAGACTAGACAGGACGAACACTGAAGCTTTCTTT CASRLDRTNTEAFF
TRBJ2-3 TRBV2 - - TGTGCCAGCAGTAGCACCACAGATACGCAGTATTTT CASSSTTDTQYF
TRBJ2-1 TRBV4-3 - - TGCGCCAGCAGCCAAGAGACTAGGGACAATGAGCAGTTCTTC CASSQETRDNEQFF
TRBJ2-7 TRBV9 - - TGTGCCAGCAGCCCAGGGGGACTCGCGTCCTACGAGCAGTACTTC CASSPGGLASYEQYF
TRBJ2-7 TRBV5-1 - - TGCGCCAGCAGCCAATTAGGGGGGGCCTCTGGTCCCGAGCAGTACTTC CASSQLGGASGPEQYF
TRBJ2-1 TRBV5-4 - few TGTGCCAGCAGCTTGTATTACAATGAGCAGTTCTTC CASSLYYNEQFF
TRBJ2-2 TRBV4-3 - - TGCGCCAGCAGCGAAGCCCCATCATGGGGCCAGTCGAACACCGGGGAGCTGTTTTTT CASSEAPSWGQSNTGELFF
TRBJ1-1 TRBV6-1 - - TGTGCCAGCAGTTACTCGATCTTT CASSYSIF
TRBJ1-2 TRBV7-2 - - TGTGCCAGCAGACGACTCACCCTTGGTGGCTACACCTTC CASRRLTLGGYTF
TRBJ1-2 TRBV5-4 - few TGTGCCAGCAGCTTGGGATCAGGGACTTATGGCTACACCTTC CASSLGSGTYGYTF